A single T cell receptor beta chain is shown here with its context. This specimen comes from a study of shared clonotypes between healthy human individuals. The assay was immunoSEQ multiplex PCR, and TCRdb's table has in-frame clones only and misses some. The sample records some 740,000 clones, about 91% being singletons. Terminally differentiated effector memory CD45RA+ cells were excluded from the naive CD8 cells, which were CD45RO-negative and positively selected for CCR7. The germline CDR1 and CDR2 sequences are GTSNPN and SVGIG (reference sequence). Trimming took 3 bases from V and 2 from J, leaving 8 bases between them. The CDR3 length is 12 residues.

The sample consisted of naive CD8+ T cells sorted from blood. This sequence joins TRBV30 and TRBJ2-7; D uncertain. This receptor was identified in a man aged 30 to 45 in good health. The CDR3 nucleotides are TGTGCCTGGAGCGGCGATACCTACGAGCAGTACTTC. This gives the protein CAWSGDTYEQYF.